The present TCR beta chain was sequenced within a study of identical twins. This clonotype has at least ten counts. TCRdb used MiXCR to reprocess the 5' RACE reads, holding one entry per CDR3 protein. The data contain fewer than 250,000 distinct CDR3 sequences, 7.5% of them seen just once; the ten biggest clones take up roughly 5%. Trimming left V 3 bases short and J 8 bases short, with 14 bases between. Per the germline V gene, CDR1 is SGHAT and CDR2 is FQNNGV. The CDR3 is 14 residues long. These data were also filed under a second study, of yellow fever vaccine responses in identical twins.

Material: CD8+ T cells sorted from blood. The TCR originated in a woman in her late teens or twenties in good health. The V gene is TRBV11-2, the J gene TRBJ2-1, with D unclear. In nucleotides, the CDR3 is TGTGCCAGCAGCTTTGGCGCCGGACGGGATGAGCAGTTCTTC. Amino acids: CASSFGAGRDEQFF.